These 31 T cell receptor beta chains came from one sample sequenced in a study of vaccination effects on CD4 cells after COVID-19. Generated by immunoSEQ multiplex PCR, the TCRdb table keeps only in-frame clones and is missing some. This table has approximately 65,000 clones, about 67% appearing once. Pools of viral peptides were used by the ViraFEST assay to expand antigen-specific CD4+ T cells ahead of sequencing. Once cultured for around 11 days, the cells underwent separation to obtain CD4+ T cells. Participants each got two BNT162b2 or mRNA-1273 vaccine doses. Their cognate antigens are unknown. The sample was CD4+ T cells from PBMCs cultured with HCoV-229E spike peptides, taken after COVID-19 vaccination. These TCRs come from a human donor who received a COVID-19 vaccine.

This CDR3 is CASSPGGENTEAFF. The CDR3, as DNA: TGCGCCAGCAGCCCGGGAGGGGAGAACACTGAAGCTTTCTTT. The chain couples TRBV5-1 to TRBJ1-1, with D tentatively TRBD1 (5 bases). Germline V gene sequence: CDR1 SGHRS, CDR2 YFSETQ. V was trimmed by 4 bases and J by 1 base, leaving 11 bases between them. The CDR3 is made up of 14 amino acids.

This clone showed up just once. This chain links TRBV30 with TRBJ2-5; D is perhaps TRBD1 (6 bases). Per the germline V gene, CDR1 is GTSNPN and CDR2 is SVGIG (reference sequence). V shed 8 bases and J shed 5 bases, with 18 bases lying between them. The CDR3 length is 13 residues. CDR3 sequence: CARGGGPAETQYF. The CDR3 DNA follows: TGTGCCCGAGGGGGTGGGCCGGCGGAGACCCAGTACTTC.

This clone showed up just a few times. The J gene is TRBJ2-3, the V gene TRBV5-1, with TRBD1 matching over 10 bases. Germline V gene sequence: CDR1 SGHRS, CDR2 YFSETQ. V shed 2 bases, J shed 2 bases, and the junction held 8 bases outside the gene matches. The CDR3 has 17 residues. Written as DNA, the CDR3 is TGCGCCAGCAGCTTCGGTTCCGGGACAGGGGTCACAGATACGCAGTATTTT. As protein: CASSFGSGTGVTDTQYF.

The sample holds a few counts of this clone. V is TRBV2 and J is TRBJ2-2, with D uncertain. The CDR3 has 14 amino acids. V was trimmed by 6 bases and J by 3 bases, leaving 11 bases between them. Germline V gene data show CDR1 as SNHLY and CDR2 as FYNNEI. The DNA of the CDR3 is TGTGCCAGCAGGATCGACGCGGACACCGGGGAGCTGTTTTTT. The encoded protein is CASRIDADTGELFF.

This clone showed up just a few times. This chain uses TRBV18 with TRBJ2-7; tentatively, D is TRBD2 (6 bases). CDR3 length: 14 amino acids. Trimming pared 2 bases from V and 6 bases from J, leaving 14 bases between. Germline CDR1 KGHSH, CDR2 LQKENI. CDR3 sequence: CASSPSTGEGEQYV. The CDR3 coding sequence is TGTGCCAGCTCACCATCGACGGGGGAAGGCGAGCAGTACGTC.

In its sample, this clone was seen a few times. CDR3 sequence (DNA): TGTGCCAGCAGTCCAGACAGGAACCTCTATGGCTACACCTTC. This translates into CASSPDRNLYGYTF. V gene TRBV6-5 combines with J gene TRBJ1-2; possibly TRBD1 for D (6 bases). This CDR3 region has 14 residues. Germline V gene data show CDR1 as MNHEY and CDR2 as SVGAGI. V was trimmed by 5 bases and J by 4 bases, leaving 14 bases between them.

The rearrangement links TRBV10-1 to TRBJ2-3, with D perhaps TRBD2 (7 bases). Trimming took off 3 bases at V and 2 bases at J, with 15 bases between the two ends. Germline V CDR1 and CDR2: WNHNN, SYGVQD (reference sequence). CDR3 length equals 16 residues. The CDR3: CASSDDRGGVTDTQYF. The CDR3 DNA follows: TGCGCCAGCAGTGATGATCGCGGGGGCGTCACAGATACGCAGTATTTT.

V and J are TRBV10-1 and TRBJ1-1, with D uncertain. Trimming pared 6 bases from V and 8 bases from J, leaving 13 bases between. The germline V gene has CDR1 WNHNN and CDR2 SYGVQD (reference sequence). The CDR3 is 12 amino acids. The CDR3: CASSPDRREAFF. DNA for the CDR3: TGCGCCAGCAGCCCCGACCGACGGGAAGCTTTCTTT.

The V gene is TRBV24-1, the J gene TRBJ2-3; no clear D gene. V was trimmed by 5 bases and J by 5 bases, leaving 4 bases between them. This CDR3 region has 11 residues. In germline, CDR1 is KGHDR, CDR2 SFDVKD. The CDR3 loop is CATSAVDTQYF. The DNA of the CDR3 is TGTGCCACCAGTGCCGTAGATACGCAGTATTTT.

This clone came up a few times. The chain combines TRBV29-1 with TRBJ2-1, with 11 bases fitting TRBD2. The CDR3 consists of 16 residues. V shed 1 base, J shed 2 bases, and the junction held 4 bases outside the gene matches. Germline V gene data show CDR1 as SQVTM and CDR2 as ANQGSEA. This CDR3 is CSVEGSGGEPYNEQFF. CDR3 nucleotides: TGCAGCGTTGAAGGTAGCGGGGGGGAACCCTACAATGAGCAGTTCTTC.

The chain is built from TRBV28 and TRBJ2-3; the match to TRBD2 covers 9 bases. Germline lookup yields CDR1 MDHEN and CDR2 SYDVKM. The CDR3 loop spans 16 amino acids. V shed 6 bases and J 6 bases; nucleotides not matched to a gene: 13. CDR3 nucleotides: TGTGCCAGCAGCCTAGCGGGGTCCCCGAATTTTGATACGCAGTATTTT. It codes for CASSLAGSPNFDTQYF.

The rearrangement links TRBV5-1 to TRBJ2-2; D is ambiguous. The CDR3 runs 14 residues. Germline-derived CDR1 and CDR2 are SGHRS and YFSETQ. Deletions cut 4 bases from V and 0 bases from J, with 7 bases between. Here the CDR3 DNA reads TGCGCCAGCAGCGAGACTTCGAACACCGGGGAGCTGTTTTTT. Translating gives CASSETSNTGELFF.

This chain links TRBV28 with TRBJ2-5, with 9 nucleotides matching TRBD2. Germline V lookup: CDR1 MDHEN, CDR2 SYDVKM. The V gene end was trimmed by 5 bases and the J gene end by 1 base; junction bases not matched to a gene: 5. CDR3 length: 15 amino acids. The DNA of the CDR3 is TGTGCCAGCAGTCCTGCGGGGGGGATCCAAGAGACCCAGTACTTC. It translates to CASSPAGGIQETQYF.

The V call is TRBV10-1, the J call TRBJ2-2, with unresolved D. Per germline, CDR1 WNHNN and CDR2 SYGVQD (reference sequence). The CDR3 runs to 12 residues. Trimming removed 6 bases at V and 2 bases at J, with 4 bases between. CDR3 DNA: TGCGCCAGCAGAGCTAACACCGGGGAGCTGTTTTTT. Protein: CASRANTGELFF.

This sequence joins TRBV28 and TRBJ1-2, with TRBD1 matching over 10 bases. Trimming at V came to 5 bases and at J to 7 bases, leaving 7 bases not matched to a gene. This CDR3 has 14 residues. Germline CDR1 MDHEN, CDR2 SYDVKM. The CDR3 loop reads CASSRGTGVAGYTF. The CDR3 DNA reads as TGTGCCAGCAGTAGGGGGACAGGGGTGGCTGGCTACACCTTC.

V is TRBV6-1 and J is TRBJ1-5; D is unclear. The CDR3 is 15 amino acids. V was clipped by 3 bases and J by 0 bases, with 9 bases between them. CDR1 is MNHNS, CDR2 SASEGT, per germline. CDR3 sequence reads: CASSEGSFSNQPQHF. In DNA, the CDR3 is TGTGCCAGCAGTGAGGGCAGTTTTAGCAATCAGCCCCAGCATTTT.

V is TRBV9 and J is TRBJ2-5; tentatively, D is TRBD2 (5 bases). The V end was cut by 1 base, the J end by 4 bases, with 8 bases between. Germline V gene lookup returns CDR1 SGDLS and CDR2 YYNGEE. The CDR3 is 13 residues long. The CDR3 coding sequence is TGTGCCAGCAGCGTACGGGAAATAGAGACCCAGTACTTC. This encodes CASSVREIETQYF.

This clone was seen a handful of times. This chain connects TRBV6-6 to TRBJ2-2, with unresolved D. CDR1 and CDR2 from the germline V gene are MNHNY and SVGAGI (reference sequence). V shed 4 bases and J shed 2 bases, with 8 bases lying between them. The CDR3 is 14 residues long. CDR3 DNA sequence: TGTGCCAGCAGTTTTGGGCCCAACACCGGGGAGCTGTTTTTT. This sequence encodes CASSFGPNTGELFF.

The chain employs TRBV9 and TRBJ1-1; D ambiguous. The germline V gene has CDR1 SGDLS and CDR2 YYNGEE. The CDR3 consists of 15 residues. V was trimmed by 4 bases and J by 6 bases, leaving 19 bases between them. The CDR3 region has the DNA TGTGCCAGCAGCCCCCAGGCTCCGGGTTTGGCTGAAGCTTTCTTT. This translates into CASSPQAPGLAEAFF.

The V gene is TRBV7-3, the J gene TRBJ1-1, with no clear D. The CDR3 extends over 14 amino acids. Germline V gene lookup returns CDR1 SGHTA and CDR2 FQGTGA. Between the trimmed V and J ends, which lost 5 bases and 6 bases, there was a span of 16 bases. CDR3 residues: CASSLAHGLSEAFF. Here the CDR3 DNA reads TGTGCCAGCAGCCTCGCTCACGGTTTGTCTGAAGCTTTCTTT.

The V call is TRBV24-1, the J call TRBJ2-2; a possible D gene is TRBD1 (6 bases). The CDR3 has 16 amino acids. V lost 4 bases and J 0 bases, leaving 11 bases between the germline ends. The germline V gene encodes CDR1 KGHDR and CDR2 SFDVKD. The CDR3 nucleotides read TGTGCCACCAGTGACGTACAGGGATCGAACACCGGGGAGCTGTTTTTT. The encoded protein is CATSDVQGSNTGELFF.

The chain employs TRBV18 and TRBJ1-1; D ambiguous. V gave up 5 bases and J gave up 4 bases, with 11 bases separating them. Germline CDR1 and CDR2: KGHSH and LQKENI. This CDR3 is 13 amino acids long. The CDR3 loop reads CASSSGPVTEAFF. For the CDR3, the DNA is TGTGCCAGCTCATCGGGTCCGGTCACTGAAGCTTTCTTT.

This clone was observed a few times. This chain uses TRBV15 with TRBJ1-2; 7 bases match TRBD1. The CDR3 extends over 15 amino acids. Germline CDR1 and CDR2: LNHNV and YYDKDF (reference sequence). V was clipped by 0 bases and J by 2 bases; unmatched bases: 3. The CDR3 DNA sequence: TGTGCCACCAGCAGAGAAGCAGGGGGGAACTATGGCTACACCTTC. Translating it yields CATSREAGGNYGYTF.

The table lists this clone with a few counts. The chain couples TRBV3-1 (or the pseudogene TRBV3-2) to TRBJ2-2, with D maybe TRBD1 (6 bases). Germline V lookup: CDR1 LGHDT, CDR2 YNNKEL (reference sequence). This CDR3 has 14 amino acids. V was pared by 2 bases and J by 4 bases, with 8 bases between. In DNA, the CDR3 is TGTGCCAGCAGCCAACTGGGGGCCACCGGGGAGCTGTTTTTT. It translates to CASSQLGATGELFF.

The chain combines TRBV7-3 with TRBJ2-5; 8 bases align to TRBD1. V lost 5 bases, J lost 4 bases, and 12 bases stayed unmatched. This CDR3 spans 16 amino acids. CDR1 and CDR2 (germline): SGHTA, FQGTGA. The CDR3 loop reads CASSEQTGVGAETQYF. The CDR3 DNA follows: TGTGCCAGCAGCGAACAGACAGGGGTCGGGGCAGAGACCCAGTACTTC.

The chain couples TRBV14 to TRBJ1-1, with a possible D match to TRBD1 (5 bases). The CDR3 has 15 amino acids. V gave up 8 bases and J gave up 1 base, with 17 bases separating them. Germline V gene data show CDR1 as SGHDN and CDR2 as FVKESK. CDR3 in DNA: TGTGCCAGCGCCGGGACCGTCCCGCGGAACACTGAAGCTTTCTTT. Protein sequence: CASAGTVPRNTEAFF.

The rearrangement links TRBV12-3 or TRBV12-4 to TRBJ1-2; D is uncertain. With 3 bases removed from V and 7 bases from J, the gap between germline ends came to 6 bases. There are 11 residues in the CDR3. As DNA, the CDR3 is TGTGCCAGCAGTTTTGGGGTTGGCTACACCTTC. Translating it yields CASSFGVGYTF.

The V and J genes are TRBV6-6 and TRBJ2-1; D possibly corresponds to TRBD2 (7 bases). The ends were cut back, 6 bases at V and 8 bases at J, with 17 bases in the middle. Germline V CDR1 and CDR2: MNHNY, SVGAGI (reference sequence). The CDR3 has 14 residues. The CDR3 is CASSGRGRVYEQFF. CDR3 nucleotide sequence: TGTGCCAGCAGCGGGCGGGGGCGCGTCTATGAGCAGTTCTTC.

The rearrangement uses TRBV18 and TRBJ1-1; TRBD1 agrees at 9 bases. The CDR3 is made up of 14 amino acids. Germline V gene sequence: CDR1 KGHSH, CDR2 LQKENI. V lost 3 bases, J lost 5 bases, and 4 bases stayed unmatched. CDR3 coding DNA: TGTGCCAGCTCACCGACAGGGGGTGAAACTGAAGCTTTCTTT. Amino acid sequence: CASSPTGGETEAFF.

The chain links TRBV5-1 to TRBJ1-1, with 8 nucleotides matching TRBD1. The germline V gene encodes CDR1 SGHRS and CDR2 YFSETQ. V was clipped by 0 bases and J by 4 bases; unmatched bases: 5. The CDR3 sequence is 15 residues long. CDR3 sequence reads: CASSLAQGQGTEAFF. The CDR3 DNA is TGCGCCAGCAGCTTGGCTCAAGGACAGGGCACTGAAGCTTTCTTT.

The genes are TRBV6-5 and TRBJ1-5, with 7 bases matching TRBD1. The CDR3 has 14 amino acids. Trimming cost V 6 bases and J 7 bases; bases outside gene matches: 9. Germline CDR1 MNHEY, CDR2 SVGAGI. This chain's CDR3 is CASRFRQGRQPQHF. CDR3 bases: TGTGCCAGCAGATTCCGACAGGGCAGGCAGCCCCAGCATTTT.